The 26 T cell receptor beta chains below all came from one sample that was sequenced in a study of cytomegalovirus exposure and HLA in healthy donors. PCR primers comprised 60 Vbeta and 13 Jbeta primers. Measured with immunoSEQ multiplex PCR; TCRdb has only the in-frame clones, and not every one. This table holds about 110,000 clones, roughly 15% found once. The sequenced sample consisted of PBMCs. Receptors were obtained from a female donor in good health and CMV-seronegative.

This clone was picked up a small number of times. This chain connects TRBV30 to TRBJ2-1, with 12 bases matching TRBD2. Germline V lookup: CDR1 GTSNPN, CDR2 SVGIG (reference sequence). Unmatched junction bases numbered 8, after V lost 6 bases and J lost 5 bases. This CDR3 has 15 residues. In DNA, the CDR3 is TGTGCCTGCATGCTAGCGGGGGGGCCCGACAATGAGCAGTTCTTC. Encoded protein: CACMLAGGPDNEQFF. The entire variable domain, with the rest obtained from reference TRBV30 and TRBJ2-1, is as follows: SQTIHQWPATLVQPVGSPLSLECTVEGTSNPNLYWYRQAAGRGLQLLFYSVGIGQISSEVPQNLSASRPQDRQFILSSKKLLLSDSGFYLCACMLAGGPDNEQFFGPGTRLTVL.

This clone was seen a few times. J is TRBJ1-1 and V is TRBV5-1; TRBD1 is a possible D gene (6 bases). CDR1 and CDR2 (germline): SGHRS, YFSETQ. V lost 0 bases to trimming and J lost 3 bases, with 12 bases between them. There are 15 residues in the CDR3. The CDR3 loop reads CASSLDVRGYTEAFF. The CDR3 DNA reads as TGCGCCAGCAGCTTGGATGTCAGGGGATACACTGAAGCTTTCTTT.

This clone was counted a few times. The rearrangement links TRBV5-1 to TRBJ2-3; 7 bases map to TRBD2. Germline V lookup: CDR1 SGHRS, CDR2 YFSETQ. The CDR3 runs to 15 residues. V trimming: 7 bases; J trimming: 4 bases; junction bases outside the gene matches: 12. CDR3 protein: CASWRASGRSDTQYF. The CDR3 region has the DNA TGCGCCAGCTGGAGGGCTAGCGGAAGGTCAGATACGCAGTATTTT.

This clone has only a few counts. V gene TRBV15 combines with J gene TRBJ1-1, with D possibly being TRBD1 (6 bases). This CDR3 has 15 residues. V was trimmed by 1 base and J by 0 bases, leaving 9 bases between them. The germline CDR1 and CDR2 sequences are LNHNV and YYDKDF (reference sequence). The CDR3 DNA sequence: TGTGCCACCAGCAGAGGGGCAGGGGTGAACACTGAAGCTTTCTTT. Its translation: CATSRGAGVNTEAFF.

Only a few counts were recorded for this clone. The chain recombines TRBV25-1 with TRBJ2-7; a possible D gene is TRBD1 (6 bases). The V end lost 2 bases, the J end lost 0 bases, and 20 bases lay between the germline ends. The CDR3 is made up of 18 amino acids. The V gene's germline CDR1 is MGHDK and CDR2 SYGVNS. CDR3 sequence (DNA): TGTGCCAGCAGTGAAGGCCCTTTGTGGGACACCCTCTCCTACGAGCAGTACTTC. The encoded protein is CASSEGPLWDTLSYEQYF.

The genes are TRBV2 and TRBJ2-5; TRBD1 aligns across 8 bases. The CDR3 spans 16 residues. After removal of 1 base from V and 5 bases from J, the junction contained 9 bases not matched to a gene. CDR1 SNHLY and CDR2 FYNNEI come from the germline V gene. CDR3 protein: CASSEGTGYMVETQYF. The CDR3 nucleotides read TGTGCCAGCAGTGAAGGGACAGGGTATATGGTGGAGACCCAGTACTTC.

V and J are TRBV6-1 and TRBJ2-5; TRBD2 matches at 8 bases. The CDR3 totals 16 residues. V gave up 4 bases and J gave up 1 base; unmatched junction bases: 8. From germline, CDR1 is MNHNS and CDR2 SASEGT. CDR3 bases: TGTGCCAGCAGTGCGAACTCGGGGACTAGCCAAGAGACCCAGTACTTC. Its translation is CASSANSGTSQETQYF.

J is TRBJ1-5 and V is TRBV6-1; a possible D gene is TRBD1 (5 bases). Germline CDR1 reads MNHNS; CDR2 reads SASEGT. V lost 2 bases to trimming and J lost 7 bases, with 15 bases between them. CDR3 size: 15 residues. Here the CDR3 reads CASSEPQGLPQPQHF. The CDR3 nucleotides are TGTGCCAGCAGTGAACCCCAGGGCCTCCCCCAGCCCCAGCATTTT.

About this clone: Other DNA sequences in the sample encode the same CDR3. The chain joins TRBV25-1 to TRBJ2-7; D gene unclear. CDR1 is MGHDK, CDR2 SYGVNS, per germline. With 3 bases removed from V and 3 bases from J, the gap between germline ends came to 3 bases. This CDR3 region has 11 residues. This CDR3 reads CASSDYYEQYF. CDR3 coding DNA: TGTGCCAGCAGTGATTACTACGAGCAGTACTTC.

This chain links TRBV9 with TRBJ1-2; the D gene is possibly TRBD1 (5 bases). The germline V gene encodes CDR1 SGDLS and CDR2 YYNGEE. This CDR3 has 16 residues. V lost 4 bases, J lost 1 base, and 17 bases lay in between. CDR3 nucleotide sequence: TGTGCCAGCAGCCCCGGGGGTCAGAACTTTAACTATGGCTACACCTTC. This encodes CASSPGGQNFNYGYTF.

This clone was counted only a few times. V gene TRBV2 combines with J gene TRBJ2-1; TRBD2 agrees at 14 bases. Germline trimming cut 8 bases from V and 9 bases from J; bases unmatched to any gene: 6. Germline V lookup: CDR1 SNHLY, CDR2 FYNNEI. The CDR3 runs 14 residues. For the CDR3, the DNA is TGTGCCAGCGGGACTAGCGGGAGCTTGGCTGAGCAGTTCTTC. Its translation is CASGTSGSLAEQFF.

In this sample, this clone turned up a few times. V and J are TRBV4-1 and TRBJ2-3; 14 bases match TRBD2. This CDR3 spans 16 amino acids. CDR1 and CDR2 (germline): MGHRA, YSYEKL. Losses at the gene ends were 1 base for V and 8 bases for J; bases not matched to a gene: 5. CDR3 sequence: CASSQGPGTSGGTQYF. CDR3 nucleotide sequence: TGCGCCAGCAGCCAAGGTCCCGGGACTAGCGGGGGTACGCAGTATTTT.

This clone was seen only a few times. The gene calls are TRBV7-6 and TRBJ2-2; 13 bases are a match to TRBD2. This CDR3 is 19 amino acids long. The ends lost 3 bases at V and 0 bases at J; junction bases unmatched: 7. Germline CDR1 and CDR2: SGHVS and FNYEAQ. The CDR3 is CASSFRPGLAGTNTGELFF. The CDR3, as DNA: TGTGCCAGCAGCTTCCGCCCGGGACTAGCGGGGACGAACACCGGGGAGCTGTTTTTT.

The chain links TRBV12-5 to TRBJ2-3, with 7 nucleotides matching TRBD2. The length of the CDR3 is 18 residues. With V trimmed by 0 bases and J by 0 bases, 9 bases remained unmatched. Germline CDR1 and CDR2: LGHNT and FRNRAP. The CDR3 region is CASGLVQTGRGSTDTQYF. DNA of the CDR3: TGTGCTAGTGGTTTGGTCCAAACGGGGCGGGGGAGCACAGATACGCAGTATTTT.

The chain has TRBV9 and TRBJ2-1; 11 positions agree with TRBD2. Germline V gene lookup returns CDR1 SGDLS and CDR2 YYNGEE. CDR3 length: 13 amino acids. The CDR3 sequence is CASGRAERVEQFF. The DNA for the CDR3 is TGTGCTAGCGGGAGGGCCGAGAGGGTTGAGCAGTTCTTC.

This clone was observed a few times. The chain carries TRBV19 and TRBJ2-5, with D possibly being TRBD1 (5 bases). Between the trimmed V and J ends, which lost 7 bases and 4 bases, there was a span of 10 bases. The V gene's germline CDR1 is LNHDA and CDR2 SQIVND (reference sequence). The CDR3 extends over 12 amino acids. The CDR3 nucleotides are TGTGCCAGTAAGCAGGGATCAGAGACCCAGTACTTC. Translating gives CASKQGSETQYF.

Only a few counts were recorded for this clone. This chain connects TRBV29-1 to TRBJ2-1; no reliable D call. Trimming shortened V by 1 base and J by 8 bases, and 9 bases separated the two germline ends. Germline V gene sequence: CDR1 SQVTM, CDR2 ANQGSEA. The CDR3 has 12 amino acids. The CDR3 loop is CSVEAGHDEQFF. DNA for the CDR3: TGCAGCGTTGAAGCGGGTCACGATGAGCAGTTCTTC.

This clone was recorded many times. The chain joins TRBV6-4 to TRBJ2-3, with TRBD1 matching over 9 bases. The V gene's germline CDR1 is MRHNA and CDR2 SNTAGT. The V and J ends lost 4 bases and 1 base, in that order; junction bases with no gene match: 0. The CDR3 runs 14 residues. CDR3 amino acids: CASSGTGGTDTQYF. In DNA form, the CDR3 reads TGTGCCAGCAGTGGGACAGGGGGCACAGATACGCAGTATTTT.

This clone was counted a few times. This sequence joins TRBV7-9 and TRBJ2-7; possible D gene TRBD1, 7 bases. Germline V gives CDR1 SEHNR, CDR2 FQNEAQ (reference sequence). The CDR3 covers 14 residues. Trimming left V 1 base short and J 4 bases short, with 11 bases between. The CDR3 loop is CASSLGQGGYEQYF. CDR3 DNA: TGTGCCAGCAGCTTAGGACAGGGAGGATACGAGCAGTACTTC.

This clone was recorded a few times. CDR3 coding DNA: TGTGCCAGTAGTCGGGACAGGGGGTACAGTGGAACTAATGAAAAACTGTTTTTT. It translates to CASSRDRGYSGTNEKLFF. The rearrangement joins TRBV19 to TRBJ1-4, with TRBD1 matching over 11 bases. The CDR3 extends over 18 amino acids. Trimming at V came to 5 bases and at J to 1 base, leaving 9 bases not matched to a gene. The germline V gene has CDR1 LNHDA and CDR2 SQIVND (reference sequence).

This chain uses TRBV27 with TRBJ2-2; a weak D match, TRBD2 (7 bases). The CDR3 runs 12 residues. The germline V gene has CDR1 MNHEY and CDR2 SMNVEV (reference sequence). Between the trimmed V and J ends, which lost 10 bases and 6 bases, there was a span of 12 bases. CDR3 amino acids: CATRGGPGELFF. Here the CDR3 DNA reads TGTGCCACCAGGGGAGGGCCCGGGGAGCTGTTTTTT.

The gene calls are TRBV5-1 and TRBJ1-3; 7 nucleotides agree with TRBD1. Per germline, CDR1 SGHRS and CDR2 YFSETQ. There are 16 residues in the CDR3. The junction had 4 bases not matched to a gene; V was cut back by 0 bases and J by 1 base. CDR3 bases: TGCGCCAGCAGCTTGGGAGGGGGCAATTCTGGAAACACCATATATTTT. Protein: CASSLGGGNSGNTIYF. Combining the CDR3 with reference TRBV5-1 and TRBJ1-3 gives the whole variable domain KAGVTQTPRYLIKTRGQQVTLSCSPISGHRSVSWYQQTPGQGLQFLFEYFSETQRNKGNFPGRFSGRQFSNSRSEMNVSTLELGDSALYLCASSLGGGNSGNTIYFGEGSWLTVV.

This clone was observed a handful of times. The chain links TRBV10-3 to TRBJ2-1, with TRBD1 matching over 9 bases. The ends lost 0 bases at V and 8 bases at J; junction bases unmatched: 5. CDR1 and CDR2 (germline): ENHRY, SYGVKD. The CDR3 totals 15 residues. CDR3 sequence (DNA): TGTGCCATCAGTGAGTCGGGACAGGGAATCGATGAGCAGTTCTTC. This codes for CAISESGQGIDEQFF.

The chain joins TRBV25-1 to TRBJ2-7; 7 nucleotides match TRBD2. The germline V gene has CDR1 MGHDK and CDR2 SYGVNS. The CDR3 totals 16 residues. With 5 bases clipped from V and 3 bases from J, the junction kept 13 bases outside the gene matches. The CDR3 DNA reads TGTGCCAGCAGTATTTCTAGCGGAGCGGGTTTCTACGAGCAGTACTTC. Translated, it gives CASSISSGAGFYEQYF.

This clone was detected a few times. J is TRBJ2-3 and V is TRBV30; the D gene is possibly TRBD1 (5 bases). V lost 0 bases to trimming and J lost 6 bases, with 10 bases between them. The CDR3 spans 13 residues. CDR1 and CDR2 from the germline V gene are GTSNPN and SVGIG (reference sequence). The CDR3 is CAWSVVPGDTQYF. CDR3 nucleotides: TGTGCCTGGAGTGTAGTTCCAGGGGATACGCAGTATTTT.

The sample holds a few counts of this clone. The chain couples TRBV10-3 to TRBJ2-2; weak D call: TRBD1 (5 bases). This CDR3 has 16 residues. V lost 3 bases to trimming and J lost 1 base, with 12 bases between them. Germline V gene data show CDR1 as ENHRY and CDR2 as SYGVKD. Written as DNA, the CDR3 is TGTGCCATCAGTGATAAGGGGTGGAAGAACACCGGGGAGCTGTTTTTT. This encodes CAISDKGWKNTGELFF.